The 22 T cell receptor beta chains below all came from one sample that was sequenced in a study of T cell responses to AZD1222 COVID-19 vaccine. Data came from immunoSEQ multiplex PCR; TCRdb stores just in-frame clones and leaves some out. The sample lists around 180,000 clones; over 80% were seen once. The source was peripheral blood, collected on day 0 of AZD1222 vaccination. These receptors were taken from an adult in good health.

The CDR3 loop is CASSARVGGNQPQHF. Here the CDR3 DNA reads TGTGCCAGCAGCGCCAGGGTGGGGGGCAATCAGCCCCAGCATTTT. J is TRBJ1-5 and V is TRBV5-6, with D possibly being TRBD1 (5 bases). CDR1 is SGHDT and CDR2 is YYEEEE in the germline V gene. V was shortened by 4 bases and J by 2 bases, with 13 bases between the two germline ends. This CDR3 has 15 amino acids. The complete variable domain, with remaining parts taken from reference TRBV5-6 and TRBJ1-5, reads DAGVTQSPTHLIKTRGQQVTLRCSPKSGHDTVSWYQQALGQGPQFIFQYYEEEERQRGNFPDRFSGHQFPNYSSELNVNALLLGDSALYLCASSARVGGNQPQHFGDGTRLSIL.

This clone was observed a few times. The genes are TRBV11-2 and TRBJ2-3, with a tentative D call TRBD2 (5 bases). Germline V CDR1 and CDR2: SGHAT, FQNNGV. This CDR3 is built from 15 residues. V dropped 1 base and J dropped 0 bases, with 8 bases sitting between them. Here the CDR3 reads CASSLAGGSTDTQYF. CDR3 sequence (DNA): TGTGCCAGCAGCTTAGCGGGCGGGAGCACAGATACGCAGTATTTT.

This chain connects TRBV21-1 to TRBJ2-2; whether TRBD1, the table's D call, matches the DNA was not checked. TRBV21-1 is deemed a pseudogene. The CDR3 is 15 amino acids. The CDR3 bases are TGTGCCAGCAGCAAAAGGGACAGGGGGACCGGGGAGCTGTTTTTT. Translation gives CASSKRDRGTGELFF.

The gene calls are TRBV27 and TRBJ2-1; 9 bases are a match to TRBD2. From germline, CDR1 is MNHEY and CDR2 SMNVEV (reference sequence). V gave up 2 bases and J gave up 7 bases; unmatched junction bases: 9. The CDR3 contains 16 residues. The CDR3 DNA follows: TGTGCCAGCAGTTTAATTAGCGGGAGTTTTAGGAATGAGCAGTTCTTC. Translated: CASSLISGSFRNEQFF.

With regard to this clone: Other DNA sequences within the sample encode an identical CDR3. The rearrangement links TRBV5-1 to TRBJ2-2; D call uncertain. Trimming removed 0 bases at V and 2 bases at J, with 5 bases between. The germline gives CDR1 SGHRS, CDR2 YFSETQ. This CDR3 spans 14 amino acids. The CDR3 region is CASSLGTNTGELFF. Here the CDR3 DNA reads TGCGCCAGCAGCTTGGGCACAAACACCGGGGAGCTGTTTTTT. The full variable domain, in which reference TRBV5-1 and TRBJ2-2 provide the parts outside the CDR3, is KAGVTQTPRYLIKTRGQQVTLSCSPISGHRSVSWYQQTPGQGLQFLFEYFSETQRNKGNFPGRFSGRQFSNSRSEMNVSTLELGDSALYLCASSLGTNTGELFFGEGSRLTVL.

CDR3 protein: CASMASGWDTQYF. CDR3 sequence (DNA): TGTGCCAGCATGGCTAGCGGATGGGATACGCAGTATTTT. V and J are TRBV6-5 and TRBJ2-3, with 7 bases that match TRBD2. This CDR3 has 13 residues. Germline lookup yields CDR1 MNHEY and CDR2 SVGAGI. V lost 7 bases and J lost 6; bases outside the gene matches: 7.

The chain uses TRBV5-1 and TRBJ1-6; perhaps TRBD1 as D (5 bases). This CDR3 is 13 amino acids long. V shed 0 bases and J shed 10 bases, with 8 bases lying between them. Germline V gives CDR1 SGHRS, CDR2 YFSETQ. CDR3 loop: CASSLGRDSPLHF. The DNA for the CDR3 is TGCGCCAGCAGCTTGGGCAGGGACTCACCCCTCCACTTT.

The genes are TRBV6-1 and TRBJ1-1; TRBD1 agrees at 7 bases. Germline CDR1 MNHNS, CDR2 SASEGT. The CDR3 is 17 residues long. V was pared by 2 bases and J by 5 bases, with 14 bases of the junction left unmatched. CDR3 residues: CASSEPGDRQGRTEAFF. DNA of the CDR3: TGTGCCAGCAGTGAACCCGGCGACCGACAGGGAAGGACTGAAGCTTTCTTT.

The chain carries TRBV4-2 and TRBJ2-2; 9 bases are shared with TRBD2. J was trimmed by 0 bases and V by 6 bases; bases with no gene match: 17. There are 20 residues in the CDR3. The germline gives CDR1 LGHNA, CDR2 YNFKEQ. The CDR3 bases are TGTGCCAGCAGGGGAATAGCGGGAGATACCTCTCCTGCGAACACCGGGGAGCTGTTTTTT. Protein: CASRGIAGDTSPANTGELFF.

This clone was seen once. The genes are TRBV15 and TRBJ1-4; D perhaps matches TRBD1 (5 bases). Trimming removed 0 bases at V and 4 bases at J, with 6 bases between. The CDR3 length is 14 residues. Looked up from germline, CDR1 is LNHNV and CDR2 is YYDKDF (reference sequence). The CDR3 DNA sequence: TGTGCCACCAGCAGAGACAGGGATAATGAAAAACTGTTTTTT. As protein: CATSRDRDNEKLFF.

The gene calls are TRBV2 and TRBJ1-3; D is unresolved. This CDR3 has 13 amino acids. From germline, CDR1 is SNHLY and CDR2 FYNNEI. Deletions cut 7 bases from V and 2 bases from J, with 9 bases between. In DNA, the CDR3 is TGTGCCAGCAATGTGGTAGCTGGAAACACCATATATTTT. It is translated as CASNVVAGNTIYF.

This clone was found once. This chain uses TRBV4-1 with TRBJ1-1, with D possibly TRBD1 on 5 matching bases. V was shortened by 0 bases and J by 4 bases, with 12 bases between the two germline ends. CDR1 MGHRA and CDR2 YSYEKL come from the germline V gene. This CDR3 contains 15 residues. CDR3 region: CASSQERGGGTEAFF. The CDR3 nucleotides read TGCGCCAGCAGCCAAGAGCGGGGCGGGGGCACTGAAGCTTTCTTT.

This clone was counted at least ten times. This chain links TRBV5-5 with TRBJ1-2; no definite D call. The V and J ends lost 4 bases and 0 bases respectively, with 10 bases between them. Per the germline V gene, CDR1 is SGHKS and CDR2 is YYEKEE (reference sequence). The CDR3 contains 14 residues. The CDR3 nucleotides read TGTGCCAGCAGCAGAACCGGAACTAACTATGGCTACACCTTC. It is translated as CASSRTGTNYGYTF.

The chain employs TRBV6-5 and TRBJ2-7, with D tentatively TRBD1 (6 bases). V was trimmed by 8 bases and J by 2 bases, leaving 10 bases between them. The CDR3 runs to 12 residues. The germline V gene has CDR1 MNHEY and CDR2 SVGAGI. In DNA form, the CDR3 reads TGTGCCAGCGGGACAAGCGCCTACGAGCAGTACTTC. This translates into CASGTSAYEQYF.

This clone showed up just a few times. The rearrangement uses TRBV4-2 and TRBJ1-4; perhaps TRBD1 as D (5 bases). This CDR3 is 15 amino acids long. Germline-derived CDR1 and CDR2 are LGHNA and YNFKEQ. V was shortened by 1 base and J by 4 bases, with 10 bases between the two germline ends. The CDR3 sequence is CASSQGGADNEKLFF. In DNA, the CDR3 is TGTGCCAGCAGCCAAGGAGGGGCTGATAATGAAAAACTGTTTTTT.

The chain links TRBV3-1 (or the pseudogene TRBV3-2) to TRBJ2-3; tentatively, D is TRBD1 (5 bases). The CDR3 sequence is 17 residues long. CDR1 is LGHDT, CDR2 YNNKEL, per germline (reference sequence). The V end was cut by 4 bases, the J end by 0 bases, with 17 bases between. CDR3 nucleotides: TGTGCCAGCAGCCGAGGCAGGGCGATCCTTAGCACAGATACGCAGTATTTT. This encodes CASSRGRAILSTDTQYF.

This chain joins TRBV6-5 and TRBJ1-6, with a tentative D call TRBD1 (5 bases). The V and J ends lost 3 bases and 7 bases respectively, with 13 bases between them. Germline loops: CDR1 MNHEY, CDR2 SVGAGI. The CDR3 runs 15 residues. CDR3 bases: TGTGCCAGCAGTTATCGGCAGGGCGCCAATTCACCCCTCCACTTT. It codes for CASSYRQGANSPLHF.

The chain joins TRBV27 to TRBJ2-2, with no clear D. Looked up from germline, CDR1 is MNHEY and CDR2 is SMNVEV (reference sequence). The germline V and J ends were trimmed by 1 base and 4 bases, with 7 bases remaining between them. The CDR3 sequence is 14 residues long. The CDR3 spells CASSLWAVTGELFF. CDR3 in DNA: TGTGCCAGCAGTTTATGGGCGGTCACCGGGGAGCTGTTTTTT.

Worth noting for this clone: This specimen includes other DNA sequences encoding the same CDR3. V gene TRBV11-3 combines with J gene TRBJ2-7; D not resolved. Between the trimmed V and J ends, which lost 4 bases and 4 bases, there was a span of 8 bases. The CDR3 has 12 residues. Germline lookup yields CDR1 SGHNT and CDR2 YENEEA. The CDR3 sequence: CASSSDGYEQYF. The CDR3 DNA sequence: TGTGCCAGCAGCTCCGACGGGTACGAGCAGTACTTC.

The table lists this clone with a few counts. The gene calls are TRBV4-1 and TRBJ2-1; D remains ambiguous. Germline assignment: CDR1 MGHRA and CDR2 YSYEKL. This CDR3 is built from 15 residues. V lost 4 bases to trimming and J lost 0 bases, with 10 bases between them. CDR3 DNA sequence: TGCGCCAGCAGCCCAATTCGGAACTCCTACAATGAGCAGTTCTTC. Translated, it gives CASSPIRNSYNEQFF.

This chain uses TRBV11-2 with TRBJ2-7; D is unclear. The CDR3 loop spans 14 amino acids. With 5 bases removed from V and 3 bases from J, the gap between germline ends came to 14 bases. Looked up from germline, CDR1 is SGHAT and CDR2 is FQNNGV. The CDR3 spells CASSPLGRSYEQYF. CDR3 bases: TGTGCCAGCAGCCCTTTAGGCAGGAGCTACGAGCAGTACTTC.

In nucleotides, the CDR3 is TGCGCCAGTGCAACAGGGGAGGCCAATCAGCCCCAGCATTTT. Translating it yields CASATGEANQPQHF. The V and J genes are TRBV5-1 and TRBJ1-5, with 7 bases matching TRBD1. Germline V gene sequence: CDR1 SGHRS, CDR2 YFSETQ. The CDR3 has 14 residues. Trimming removed 8 bases from V and 3 bases from J; junction bases left unmatched: 8.